This record covers a single T cell receptor (beta chain). Trimming took 1 base from V and 2 from J, leaving 8 bases between them. From germline, CDR1 is KGHSH and CDR2 LQKENI. The CDR3 has 14 amino acids. This sample was included in a study of cytomegalovirus exposure and HLA in healthy donors. Amplification used 60 Vbeta primers and 13 Jbeta primers. The repertoire was sequenced with immunoSEQ multiplex PCR; TCRdb's copy has only in-frame clones and lacks some. The sample has 110,000 to 150,000 clones; 65% to 85% are singletons. The J gene is TRBJ2-5, the V gene TRBV18; tentatively, D is TRBD1 (5 bases). Sequenced: PBMCs. The TCR sequence derives from a man aged 30 to 45 in good health and CMV-seronegative. CDR3 DNA sequence: TGTGCCAGCTCACCACTAAGGGGTCAAGAGACCCAGTACTTC. Translated: CASSPLRGQETQYF.